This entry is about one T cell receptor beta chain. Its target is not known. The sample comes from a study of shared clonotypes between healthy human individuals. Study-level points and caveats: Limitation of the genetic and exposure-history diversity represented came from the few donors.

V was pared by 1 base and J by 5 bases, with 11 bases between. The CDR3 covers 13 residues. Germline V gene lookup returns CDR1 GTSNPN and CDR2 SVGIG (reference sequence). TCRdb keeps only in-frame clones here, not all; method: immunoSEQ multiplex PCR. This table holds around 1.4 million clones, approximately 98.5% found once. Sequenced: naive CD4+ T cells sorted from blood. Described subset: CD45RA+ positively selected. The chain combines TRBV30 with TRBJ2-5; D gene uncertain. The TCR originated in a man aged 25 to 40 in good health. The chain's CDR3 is CAWSGSVSETQYF. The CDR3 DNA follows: TGTGCCTGGAGTGGGTCAGTGTCGGAGACCCAGTACTTC.